What follows are 8 T cell receptor beta chains derived from one specimen sequenced in a study of CD4 and CD8 cells across lung adenocarcinoma regions. TCRdb reanalysed the PCR reads using MiXCR and keeps one entry per CDR3 protein. The sample shows approximately 13,000 distinct CDR3 sequences, about 56% of them seen only once. The sample comprised CD8+ T cells from the center of a lung tumor. These receptors were obtained from a female donor with lung adenocarcinoma. The CD4 and CD8 labels of this study may be unreliable.

The CDR3 DNA follows: TGTGCCAGCAGTGAAGGGACTAGCGGGGGGATAAACACCGGGGAGCTGTTTTTT. As protein: CASSEGTSGGINTGELFF. The chain links TRBV6-1 to TRBJ2-2; 14 bases agree with TRBD2. V trimming: 1 base; J trimming: 2 bases; junction bases outside the gene matches: 3. CDR3 length: 18 amino acids. The germline CDR1 and CDR2 sequences are MNHNS and SASEGT.

This clonotype was recorded only once. An end of the junction differs from the germline gene, which may be a read error. The chain is built from TRBV27 and TRBJ1-3, with a possible D match to TRBD1 (6 bases). Germline V gene data show CDR1 as MNHEY and CDR2 as SMNVEV (reference sequence). The CDR3 loop spans 13 amino acids. The CDR3 DNA reads TGTGCCAGCAGTTCGGTTTTCTCCGGGACAAAATTTTTT. This translates into CASSSVFSGTKFF.

Remarks on this clonotype: The DNA is left out, because the CDR3 cannot be placed on it with certainty; the CDR3 is given as TCRdb lists it. The V call is TRBV10-2, the J call TRBJ2-5; whether TRBD2, the table's D call, matches the DNA was not checked. Both ends counted, the CDR3 spans 15 residues. Per the germline V gene, CDR1 is WSHSY and CDR2 is SAAADI. This chain's CDR3 is CARRVGAGSKETQYF.

Remarks on this clonotype: Its ends do not fully match the called genes, so a read error is possible. The genes are TRBV6-5 and TRBJ2-1, with a tentative D call TRBD2 (6 bases). Germline CDR1 reads MNHEY; CDR2 reads SVGAGI. CDR3 length equals 13 residues. The CDR3 region has the DNA TGTGCCCGCAGTTGTGCGACCGGCGGGGAGCTGTTCTTC. As protein: CARSCATGGELFF.

Here the CDR3 reads CASDSLWGTDTQYF. Written as DNA, the CDR3 is TGTGCCAGCGACAGCCTGTGGGGCACAGATACGCAGTATTTT. The rearrangement links TRBV6-1 to TRBJ2-3; D is perhaps TRBD1 (5 bases). The germline gives CDR1 MNHNS, CDR2 SASEGT. The CDR3 is made up of 14 amino acids. Trimming took 8 bases from V and 1 from J, leaving 13 bases between them.

This rearrangement joins TRBV18 to TRBJ2-7; 10 nucleotides match TRBD1. The CDR3 is made up of 16 amino acids. CDR1 and CDR2 from the germline V gene are KGHSH and LQKENI. V trimming: 3 bases; J trimming: 1 base; junction bases outside the gene matches: 6. CDR3 coding DNA: TGTGCCAGCTCACCCTCGACAGGGGGCGCATCCTACGAGCAGTACTTC. This translates into CASSPSTGGASYEQYF.

V gene TRBV10-2 combines with J gene TRBJ2-1; TRBD2 might be the D (6 bases). The CDR3 is made up of 16 amino acids. The ends were cut back, 8 bases at V and 1 base at J, with 18 bases in the middle. Germline values: CDR1 WSHSY, CDR2 SAAADI. DNA of the CDR3: TGCGCCAGCCAGCCCATCGGGAGACGGTCCTACAATGAGCAGTTCTTC. Translated, it gives CASQPIGRRSYNEQFF.

This clonotype was picked up a small number of times. The rearrangement joins TRBV7-2 to TRBJ2-5; D call uncertain. Trimming shortened V by 2 bases and J by 1 base, and 5 bases separated the two germline ends. The germline CDR1 and CDR2 sequences are SGHTA and FQGNSA. The CDR3 length is 13 residues. CDR3 protein: CASSLMAQETQYF. The CDR3 DNA sequence: TGTGCCAGCAGCTTAATGGCCCAAGAGACCCAGTACTTC.